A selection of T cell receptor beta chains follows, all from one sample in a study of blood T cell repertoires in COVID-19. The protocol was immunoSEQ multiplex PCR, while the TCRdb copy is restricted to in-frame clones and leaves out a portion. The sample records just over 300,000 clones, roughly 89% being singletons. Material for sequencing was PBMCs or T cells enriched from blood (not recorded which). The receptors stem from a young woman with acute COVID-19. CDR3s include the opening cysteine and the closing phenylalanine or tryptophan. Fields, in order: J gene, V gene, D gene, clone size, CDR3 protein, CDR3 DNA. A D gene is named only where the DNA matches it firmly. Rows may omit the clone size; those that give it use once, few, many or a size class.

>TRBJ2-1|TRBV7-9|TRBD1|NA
CASSDRDRESYEQFF
TGTGCCAGCAGCGACCGGGACAGGGAATCCTATGAGCAGTTCTTC
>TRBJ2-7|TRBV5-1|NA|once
CASSLEPSVMYEQYF
TGCGCCAGCAGCTTGGAACCCAGCGTTATGTACGAGCAGTACTTC
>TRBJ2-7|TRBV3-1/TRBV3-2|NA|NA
CASSPNRDSSYEQYF
TGTGCCAGCAGCCCAAACCGGGACTCTTCCTACGAGCAGTACTTC
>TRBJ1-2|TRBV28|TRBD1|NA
CASCQDRVYGYTF
TGTGCCAGCTGTCAGGACAGGGTGTATGGCTACACCTTC
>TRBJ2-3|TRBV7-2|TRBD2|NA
CASSLRTSGTADTQYF
TGTGCCAGCAGCTTACGGACTAGCGGGACGGCAGATACGCAGTATTTT
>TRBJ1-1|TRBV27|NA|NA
CASSLSWAGLMNTEAFF
TGTGCCAGCAGTTTATCTTGGGCAGGACTCATGAACACTGAAGCTTTCTTT
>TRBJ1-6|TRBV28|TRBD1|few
CASSPGTVNSPLHF
TGTGCCAGCAGTCCCGGGACAGTCAATTCACCCCTCCACTTT
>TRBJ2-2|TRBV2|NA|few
CASSLRSANTGELFF
TGTGCCAGCAGTCTTCGGAGCGCCAACACCGGGGAGCTGTTTTTT
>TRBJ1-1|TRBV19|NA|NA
CASSVLTTVTEAFF
TGTGCCAGTAGTGTCCTTACGACAGTCACTGAAGCTTTCTTT
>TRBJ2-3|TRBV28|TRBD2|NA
CASSLSGLAGGTDTQYF
TGTGCCAGCAGTTTATCTGGACTAGCGGGAGGCACAGATACGCAGTATTTT
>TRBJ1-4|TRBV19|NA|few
CANILTINEKLFF
TGTGCCAACATCTTAACGATTAATGAAAAACTGTTTTTT
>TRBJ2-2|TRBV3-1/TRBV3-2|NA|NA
CASSQDRGTTGTGELFF
TGTGCCAGCAGCCAAGACCGCGGGACCACCGGAACCGGGGAGCTGTTTTTT
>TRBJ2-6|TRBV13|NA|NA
CASSLDNYRSGANVLTF
TGTGCCAGCAGCTTAGACAATTACCGCTCTGGGGCCAACGTCCTGACTTTC
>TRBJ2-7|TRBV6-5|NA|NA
CASSSGPRAGEQYF
TGTGCCAGCAGTTCCGGGCCTCGGGCAGGGGAGCAGTACTTC
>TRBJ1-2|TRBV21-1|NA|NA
CASSKEAGLFNYGYTF
TGTGCCAGCAGCAAAGAGGCGGGGCTGTTTAACTATGGCTACACCTTC
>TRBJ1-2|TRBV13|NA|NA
CASSLGSNYGYTF
TGTGCCAGCAGCTTAGGTAGTAACTATGGCTACACCTTC
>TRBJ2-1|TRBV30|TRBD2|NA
CAWSVSGLGKFF
TGTGCCTGGAGTGTAAGTGGACTAGGAAAGTTCTTC
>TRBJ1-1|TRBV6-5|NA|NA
CASSRGTEMNTEAFF
TGTGCCAGCAGTCGGGGGACTGAGATGAACACTGAAGCTTTCTTT
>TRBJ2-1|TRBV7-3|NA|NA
CASSIYNSPLAEYNEQFF
TGTGCCAGCAGCATATATAACAGCCCCTTAGCGGAGTACAATGAGCAGTTCTTC
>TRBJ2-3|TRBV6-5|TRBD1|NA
CASNRDRGRGDTQYF
TGTGCCAGCAACCGGGACAGGGGGCGCGGAGATACGCAGTATTTT
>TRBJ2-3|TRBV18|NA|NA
CASSPAGHTQYF
TGTGCCAGCTCACCAGCGGGGCATACGCAGTATTTT
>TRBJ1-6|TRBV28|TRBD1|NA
CASRHPAGQGAGSPLHF
TGTGCCAGCAGACACCCCGCAGGACAGGGGGCTGGTTCGCCCCTCCACTTT
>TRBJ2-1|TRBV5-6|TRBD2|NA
CASSPGTSGLNEQFF
TGTGCCAGCAGCCCTGGGACTAGCGGACTGAATGAGCAGTTCTTC
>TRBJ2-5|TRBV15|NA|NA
CATSPGVAPETQYF
TGTGCCACCAGCCCGGGAGTAGCCCCAGAGACCCAGTACTTC
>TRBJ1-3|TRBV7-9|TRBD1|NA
CASSQGQGRGNTIYF
TGTGCCAGCAGCCAAGGACAGGGGAGAGGAAACACCATATATTTT
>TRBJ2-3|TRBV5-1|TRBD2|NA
CASSQGLAGGPGGTDTQYF
TGCGCCAGCAGCCAGGGACTAGCGGGAGGGCCCGGGGGCACAGATACGCAGTATTTT
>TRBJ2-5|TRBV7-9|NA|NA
CASSHSRGAQETQYF
TGTGCCAGCAGCCACAGTCGGGGGGCCCAAGAGACCCAGTACTTC
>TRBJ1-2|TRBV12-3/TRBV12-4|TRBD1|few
CASTSRQGIGYTF
TGTGCCAGCACCTCGCGACAGGGGATTGGCTACACCTTC
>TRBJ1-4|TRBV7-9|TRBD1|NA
CASSGSDRVNEKLFF
TGTGCCAGCAGCGGTTCCGACAGGGTCAATGAAAAACTGTTTTTT
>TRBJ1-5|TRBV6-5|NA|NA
CASSYTAGYQPQHF
TGTGCCAGCAGTTACACGGCAGGGTATCAGCCCCAGCATTTT
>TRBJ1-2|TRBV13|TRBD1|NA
CASSPGRRGHGYTF
TGTGCCAGCAGCCCCGGTAGGAGGGGGCATGGCTACACCTTC
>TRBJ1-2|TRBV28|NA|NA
CASRANYGYTF
TGTGCCAGCAGAGCGAACTATGGCTACACCTTC
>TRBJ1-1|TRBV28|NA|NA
CASSIPTGIRAFF
TGTGCCAGCAGTATCCCGACAGGTATCCGAGCTTTCTTT
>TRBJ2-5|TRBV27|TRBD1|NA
CASSLKSGGAQTQYF
TGTGCCAGCAGTTTAAAATCAGGGGGCGCGCAGACCCAGTACTTC
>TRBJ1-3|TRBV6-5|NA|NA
CASSLRDNSGNTIYF
TGTGCCAGCAGCTTACGGGACAACTCTGGAAACACCATATATTTT
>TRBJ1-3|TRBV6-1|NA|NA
CASSEGLTSGNTIYF
TGTGCCAGCAGTGAGGGACTGACCTCTGGAAACACCATATATTTT
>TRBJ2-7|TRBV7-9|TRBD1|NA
CASSLGDSYEQYF
TGTGCCAGCAGCTTAGGGGACAGTTACGAGCAGTACTTC
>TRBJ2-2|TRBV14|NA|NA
CASSQGPIRGTGELFF
TGTGCCAGCAGCCAAGGTCCAATTAGGGGGACCGGGGAGCTGTTTTTT
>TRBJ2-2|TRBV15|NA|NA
CAVRTDNTGELFF
TGTGCCGTTCGCACAGACAACACCGGGGAGCTGTTTTTT
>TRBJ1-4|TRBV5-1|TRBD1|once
CASSLGVQGVEKLFF
TGCGCCAGCAGCTTGGGCGTTCAGGGGGTGGAAAAACTGTTTTTT
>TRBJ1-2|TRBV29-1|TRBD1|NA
CSVESGTGFGVGSGYTF
TGCAGCGTTGAATCAGGGACAGGGTTCGGTGTGGGTAGTGGCTACACCTTC
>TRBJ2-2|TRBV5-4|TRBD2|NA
CASSDLAGSNTGELFF
TGTGCCAGCAGCGATCTAGCGGGATCTAACACCGGGGAGCTGTTTTTT
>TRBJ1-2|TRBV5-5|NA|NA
CASSWGPGEGPRGYGYTF
TGTGCCAGCAGCTGGGGGCCAGGGGAAGGCCCCCGGGGCTATGGCTACACCTTC
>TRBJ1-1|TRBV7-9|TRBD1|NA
CASSLDYDRVF
TGTGCCAGCAGCTTAGACTATGACAGGGTCTTT
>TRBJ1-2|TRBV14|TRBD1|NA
CASSRTGTGRYGYTF
TGTGCCAGCAGCCGAACCGGGACAGGGAGGTATGGCTACACCTTC
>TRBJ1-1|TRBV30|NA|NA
CAWSGREEAFF
TGTGCCTGGAGTGGACGGGAAGAAGCTTTCTTT
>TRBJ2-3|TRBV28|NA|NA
CASSGDSIRDTQYF
TGTGCCAGCAGTGGGGACTCGATTAGAGATACGCAGTATTTT
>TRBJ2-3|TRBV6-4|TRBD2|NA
CASSTESGGLADTQYF
TGTGCCAGCAGTACCGAGTCGGGAGGGCTTGCAGATACGCAGTATTTT
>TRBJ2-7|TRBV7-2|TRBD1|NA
CASSRHLQGYEQYF
TGTGCCAGCAGCCGTCATTTACAGGGGTATGAGCAGTACTTC
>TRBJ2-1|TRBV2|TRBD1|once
CASTMPGQGDRNEQFF
TGTGCCAGCACTATGCCGGGACAGGGGGATAGGAATGAGCAGTTCTTC